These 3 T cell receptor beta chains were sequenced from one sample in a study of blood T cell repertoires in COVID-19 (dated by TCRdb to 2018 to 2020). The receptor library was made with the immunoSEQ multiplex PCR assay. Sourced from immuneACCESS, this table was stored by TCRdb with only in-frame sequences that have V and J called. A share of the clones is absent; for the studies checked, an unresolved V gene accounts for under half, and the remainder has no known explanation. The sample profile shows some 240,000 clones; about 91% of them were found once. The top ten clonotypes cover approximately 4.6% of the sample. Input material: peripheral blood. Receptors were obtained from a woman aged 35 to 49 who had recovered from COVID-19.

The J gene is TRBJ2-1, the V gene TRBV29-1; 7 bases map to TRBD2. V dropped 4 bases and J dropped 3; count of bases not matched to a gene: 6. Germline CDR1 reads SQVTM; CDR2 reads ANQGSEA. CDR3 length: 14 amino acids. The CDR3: CSVAKAGSYNEQFF. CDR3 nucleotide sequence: TGCAGCGTTGCGAAAGCGGGAAGCTACAATGAGCAGTTCTTC.

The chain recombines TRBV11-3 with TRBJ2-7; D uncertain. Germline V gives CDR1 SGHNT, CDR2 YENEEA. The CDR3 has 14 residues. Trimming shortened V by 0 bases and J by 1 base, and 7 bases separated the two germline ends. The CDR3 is CASSLELSSYEQYV. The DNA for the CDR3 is TGTGCCAGCAGCTTAGAACTCTCGTCCTACGAGCAGTACGTC.

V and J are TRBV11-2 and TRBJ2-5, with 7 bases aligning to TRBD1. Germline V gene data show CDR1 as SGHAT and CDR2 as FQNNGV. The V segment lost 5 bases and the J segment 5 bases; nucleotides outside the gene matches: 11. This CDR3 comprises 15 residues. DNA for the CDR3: TGTGCCAGCAGCCTCCGGGACAGTTGGGAGGAGACCCAGTACTTC. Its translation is CASSLRDSWEETQYF.